The present T cell receptor (beta chain) was sequenced within a study of blood T cell repertoires in COVID-19. The CDR3 contains 17 residues. Per the germline V gene, CDR1 is SGHRS and CDR2 is YFSETQ. V lost 4 bases to trimming and J lost 0 bases; unmatched junction nucleotides: 11. Some clones are missing from TCRdb's copy, which holds only in-frame ones; the method was immunoSEQ multiplex PCR. The table shows about 48,000 clones, with more than 75% occurring only once. In this sample, this clone turned up once. The sequenced sample was peripheral blood. The V and J genes are TRBV5-1 and TRBJ2-7, with TRBD2 matching 9 bases. This clonotype was obtained from a woman between 55 and 75 years old with acute or convalescent COVID-19. CDR3 amino acids: CASSPGERGAYSYEQYF. Here the CDR3 DNA reads TGCGCCAGCAGCCCCGGAGAGCGGGGGGCCTACTCCTACGAGCAGTACTTC.